This TCR beta chain was recorded in a study of beta chain features in type 1 diabetes. The junction had 7 bases not matched to a gene; V was cut back by 2 bases and J by 0 bases. CDR3 length: 16 amino acids. Germline loops: CDR1 GTSNPN, CDR2 SVGIG (reference sequence). Findings and limits, study-wide: People with Type 1 diabetes carried modestly yet significantly shorter TCRB CDR3s in all four CD4+ subsets.

This clone was seen more than once but under ten times. Its matching antigen is unknown. Sequenced material consisted of expressed TCRB transcripts (all of the isolated RNA was reverse transcribed). Using immunoSEQ multiplex PCR, the repertoire was profiled, and TCRdb retains in-frame clones only, with some absent. The sample carries some 640,000 clones, about 14% recorded once. The sample comprised naive CD4+ T cells from blood. The sequence was obtained from a man between 18 and 35 years old with type 1 diabetes. The chain combines TRBV30 with TRBJ2-1, with TRBD2 identical over 7 bases. The DNA of the CDR3 is TGTGCCTGGAGTCGAGGAGCGGGGCGCTCCTACAATGAGCAGTTCTTC. This encodes CAWSRGAGRSYNEQFF.